Here is one T cell receptor (beta chain) with its context. The antigen remains unidentified. The data were taken from a study of cytomegalovirus exposure and HLA in healthy donors. Overall study findings and caveats: The CMV antigen specificity of a few CMV-associated chains was confirmed through in vitro analysis. In a later analysis, the majority of CMV-associated beta chains seemingly showed HLA restriction.

13 Jbeta primers and 60 Vbeta primers were used for the PCR. Assay: immunoSEQ multiplex PCR; the TCRdb copy retains only in-frame clones and omits some. The sample totals 100,000 to 150,000 clones. The sample taken for sequencing was PBMCs. The sequence was collected from a man between 18 and 29 years old in good health and CMV-seronegative.

CDR3 loop: CARSQGASGEQYF. CDR3 bases: TGTGCCAGATCCCAGGGGGCCTCGGGAGAGCAGTACTTC. The chain uses TRBV2 and TRBJ2-7, with 8 bases lining up with TRBD1. Trimming took 9 bases from V and 7 from J; bases not matched to a gene: 11. Germline CDR1 SNHLY, CDR2 FYNNEI. There are 13 residues in the CDR3.